One sample yielded the 25 T cell receptor beta chains listed below, sequenced in a study of control samples from healthy donors and cancer patients. Some clones are missing from TCRdb's copy, which holds only in-frame ones; the method was immunoSEQ multiplex PCR. The sample includes 110,000 or so clones, about 89% of them seen just once. The sequencing input was blood. The receptor source for this set is a woman between 50 and 59 years old in good health.

V gene TRBV7-2 combines with J gene TRBJ2-4; D is perhaps TRBD1 (5 bases). Germline V gene sequence: CDR1 SGHTA, CDR2 FQGNSA. Trimming shortened V by 3 bases and J by 9 bases, and 12 bases separated the two germline ends. There are 13 residues in the CDR3. Here the CDR3 reads CASSLYRSGIQYF. Here the CDR3 DNA reads TGTGCCAGCAGCTTGTACAGGTCGGGCATTCAGTACTTC.

The chain links TRBV10-3 to TRBJ1-5; maybe TRBD1 (6 bases). Trimming took off 0 bases at V and 6 bases at J, with 9 bases between the two ends. The germline V gene has CDR1 ENHRY and CDR2 SYGVKD. The CDR3 extends over 14 amino acids. The CDR3 coding sequence is TGTGCCATCAGTGAGTCCGGGACACCTCAGCCCCAGCATTTT. Residues: CAISESGTPQPQHF.

V usage is TRBV12-5 and J usage is TRBJ2-1; D perhaps matches TRBD2 (5 bases). V was shortened by 0 bases and J by 8 bases, with 14 bases between the two germline ends. Germline V lookup: CDR1 LGHNT, CDR2 FRNRAP. The CDR3 length is 15 residues. The CDR3 DNA follows: TGTGCTAGTGGTTTGGTGAGGGCCTTGGTCCATGAGCAGTTCTTC. Residues: CASGLVRALVHEQFF.

This chain joins TRBV5-6 and TRBJ1-1; D gene uncertain. Trimming stripped 6 bases from V and 0 bases from J, with 6 bases between. Germline loops: CDR1 SGHDT, CDR2 YYEEEE. The CDR3 is 12 residues long. The CDR3: CASTQMNTEAFF. Written as DNA, the CDR3 is TGTGCCAGCACACAGATGAACACTGAAGCTTTCTTT.

V gene TRBV30 combines with J gene TRBJ2-1, with TRBD1 as a possible D gene (5 bases). Germline lookup yields CDR1 GTSNPN and CDR2 SVGIG (reference sequence). The length of the CDR3 is 14 residues. Trimming removed 1 base at V and 6 bases at J, with 13 bases between. CDR3 bases: TGTGCCTGGAGTGGCCCGGCAGGGTTCAATGAGCAGTTCTTC. This gives the protein CAWSGPAGFNEQFF.

This clone was recorded a few times. The chain employs TRBV5-1 and TRBJ1-1, with 7 bases fitting TRBD1. The CDR3 is 18 amino acids. Trimming took 4 bases from V and 3 from J; bases not matched to a gene: 18. CDR1 and CDR2 from the germline V gene are SGHRS and YFSETQ. In DNA, the CDR3 is TGCGCCAGCAGCCGGTTGGGACTATCTACAGGGGATTACACTGAAGCTTTCTTT. Amino acid sequence: CASSRLGLSTGDYTEAFF.

The chain links TRBV19 to TRBJ2-2, with a possible D match to TRBD2 (6 bases). The V and J ends lost 8 bases and 7 bases respectively, with 20 bases between them. The germline gives CDR1 LNHDA, CDR2 SQIVND (reference sequence). The CDR3 has 15 residues. The CDR3 nucleotides read TGTGCCAGTGGACCTTGGGCCTCCGGGGGCGGGGAGCTGTTTTTT. Protein product: CASGPWASGGGELFF.

This clone was counted a single time. This chain links TRBV2 with TRBJ1-2, with D perhaps TRBD1 (5 bases). CDR1 is SNHLY and CDR2 is FYNNEI in the germline V gene. Trimming took 4 bases from V and 6 from J, leaving 18 bases between them. The CDR3 spans 15 residues. The CDR3, as DNA: TGTGCCAGCAGTGTGTGGGTTTGGGGGAGGGATGGCTACACCTTC. Amino acid sequence: CASSVWVWGRDGYTF.

V and J are TRBV7-9 and TRBJ2-5; the D call may be TRBD1 or TRBD2 (6 bases each). Germline CDR1 and CDR2: SEHNR and FQNEAQ (reference sequence). CDR3 length equals 13 residues. V was cut by 7 bases and J by 1 base, with 10 bases left in between. CDR3 region: CASMGGGQETQYF. The CDR3, as DNA: TGTGCCAGCATGGGGGGCGGCCAAGAGACCCAGTACTTC.

The V and J genes are TRBV10-3 and TRBJ1-1; D is unresolved. V dropped 3 bases and J dropped 1 base, with 12 bases sitting between them. This CDR3 has 15 residues. The V gene's germline CDR1 is ENHRY and CDR2 SYGVKD. This chain's CDR3 is CAISDPGWGNTEAFF. The CDR3 nucleotides read TGTGCCATCAGTGACCCCGGTTGGGGGAACACTGAAGCTTTCTTT.

V usage is TRBV14 and J usage is TRBJ2-2; D is unclear. There are 13 residues in the CDR3. Germline V gene lookup returns CDR1 SGHDN and CDR2 FVKESK. The V and J ends lost 2 bases and 8 bases respectively, with 9 bases between them. Here the CDR3 DNA reads TGTGCCAGCAGCCAACAAAGGTTGGGGGAGCTGTTTTTT. Protein product: CASSQQRLGELFF.

The rearrangement uses TRBV19 and TRBJ1-4, with 12 bases that match TRBD1. The junction had 5 bases not matched to a gene; V was cut back by 7 bases and J by 8 bases. CDR1 and CDR2 (germline): LNHDA, SQIVND (reference sequence). CDR3 length: 14 residues. CDR3 in amino acids: CASKGTGGLEKLFF. CDR3 nucleotides: TGTGCCAGTAAAGGGACAGGGGGCTTGGAAAAACTGTTTTTT.

The genes are TRBV11-1 and TRBJ1-1, with 7 bases matching TRBD1. J gave up 4 bases and V 5 bases, and 7 bases lay outside the gene matches. This CDR3 is built from 14 residues. Germline CDR1 and CDR2: SGHAT and FQDESV (reference sequence). The CDR3 region is CASSPRGGATEAFF. The DNA for the CDR3 is TGTGCCAGCAGCCCCAGGGGGGGTGCCACTGAAGCTTTCTTT.

The J gene is TRBJ2-5, the V gene TRBV6-2 or TRBV6-3; perhaps TRBD2 as D (6 bases). Germline CDR1 is MNHEY and CDR2 is SVGEGT. V lost 6 bases and J lost 5, with 16 bases in between. This CDR3 spans 14 amino acids. The CDR3 loop is CASRPGGPLETQYF. CDR3 DNA: TGTGCCAGCAGGCCTGGAGGGCCTCTCGAGACCCAGTACTTC.

This clone appeared a few times. The sample carries other DNA sequences with the same CDR3. This chain connects TRBV4-3 to TRBJ2-4; TRBD2 matches at 8 bases. V lost 0 bases to trimming and J lost 8 bases; unmatched junction nucleotides: 9. The CDR3 is 16 residues long. The germline V gene has CDR1 LGHNA and CDR2 YSLEER. The CDR3 DNA reads TGCGCCAGCAGCCAAGATACCGGGAGGGCCGGGGACATTCAGTACTTC. This encodes CASSQDTGRAGDIQYF.

At least ten counts were recorded for this clone. V is TRBV30 and J is TRBJ1-1; D might be TRBD1 (6 bases). The germline V and J ends were trimmed by 3 bases and 5 bases, with 13 bases remaining between them. Germline CDR1 is GTSNPN and CDR2 is SVGIG (reference sequence). The CDR3 sequence is 13 residues long. DNA of the CDR3: TGTGCCTGGAGCACTGACAGGAGAACTGAAGCTTTCTTT. Its protein product is CAWSTDRRTEAFF.

V and J are TRBV24-1 and TRBJ2-1, with a weak D call TRBD2 (6 bases). Germline-derived CDR1 and CDR2 are KGHDR and SFDVKD. Trimming pared 4 bases from V and 1 base from J, leaving 13 bases between. This CDR3 spans 16 amino acids. CDR3 in DNA: TGTGCCACCAGTGACCCCGGCGGGGTGTCCTACAATGAGCAGTTCTTC. It codes for CATSDPGGVSYNEQFF.

This clone showed up just once. The chain links TRBV6-5 to TRBJ1-2; 11 bases are shared with TRBD1. The CDR3 has 14 residues. CDR1 and CDR2 (germline): MNHEY, SVGAGI. The V gene end was trimmed by 6 bases and the J gene end by 5 bases; junction bases not matched to a gene: 5. This chain's CDR3 is CASSRTGGHYGYTF. The CDR3 DNA follows: TGTGCCAGCAGCCGGACAGGGGGCCATTATGGCTACACCTTC.

This rearrangement joins TRBV5-4 to TRBJ2-5, with a possible D match to TRBD2 (5 bases). The CDR3 totals 13 residues. Germline lookup yields CDR1 SGHNT and CDR2 YYREEE (reference sequence). The V gene lost 1 base and the J gene lost 5 bases, with 9 bases spanning the gap. CDR3 bases: TGTGCCAGCAGCTTGTTAGTAGCGGAGACCCAGTACTTC. Amino acids: CASSLLVAETQYF.

The chain links TRBV4-1 to TRBJ2-5, with TRBD2 matching over 13 bases. The germline CDR1 and CDR2 sequences are MGHRA and YSYEKL. The J segment lost 1 base and the V segment lost 0 bases, leaving 5 bases of the junction unmatched. The CDR3 length is 18 residues. The CDR3 DNA is TGCGCCAGCAGCCAAGAGGGACTAGCGGGGAGGAGCCAAGAGACCCAGTACTTC. Its translation: CASSQEGLAGRSQETQYF.

V and J are TRBV27 and TRBJ2-3; 10 bases fit TRBD2. CDR1 MNHEY and CDR2 SMNVEV come from the germline V gene (reference sequence). The ends lost 6 bases at V and 6 bases at J; junction bases unmatched: 9. The CDR3 is 15 amino acids. In DNA, the CDR3 is TGTGCCAGCAGCTTAATAGCGGGGGGTTTGGATACGCAGTATTTT. Its translation: CASSLIAGGLDTQYF.

The V gene is TRBV2, the J gene TRBJ1-5; a possible D gene is TRBD1 (5 bases). The CDR3 is 14 residues long. V was cut by 6 bases and J by 4 bases, with 13 bases left in between. Germline V gene data show CDR1 as SNHLY and CDR2 as FYNNEI. Written as DNA, the CDR3 is TGTGCCAGCAGGGGGGACTCCAGTAATCAGCCCCAGCATTTT. As protein: CASRGDSSNQPQHF.

This sequence joins TRBV5-1 and TRBJ1-1; D possibly corresponds to TRBD1 (6 bases). The CDR3 covers 15 residues. Deletions cut 0 bases from V and 8 bases from J, with 17 bases between. From germline, CDR1 is SGHRS and CDR2 YFSETQ. CDR3 coding DNA: TGCGCCAGCAGCTTGGAACGGGGGCCGGCAGTGGAAGCTTTCTTT. Its protein is CASSLERGPAVEAFF.

V is TRBV10-3 and J is TRBJ2-3; 14 bases match TRBD2. The CDR3 is 13 residues long. V trimming: 7 bases; J trimming: 14 bases; junction bases outside the gene matches: 8. CDR1 is ENHRY, CDR2 SYGVKD, per germline. CDR3 protein: CAIKAGTSGSWYF. CDR3 DNA sequence: TGTGCCATCAAAGCCGGGACTAGCGGGAGTTGGTATTTT.

In DNA form, the CDR3 reads TGCGCCAGCAGCCAAAGGGACAGGTTATCCTACAATGAGCAGTTCTTC. Protein product: CASSQRDRLSYNEQFF. This chain links TRBV4-3 with TRBJ2-1; 8 positions match TRBD1. CDR3 length equals 16 residues. J lost 1 base, V lost 2 bases, and 4 bases had no gene match. Germline V gives CDR1 LGHNA, CDR2 YSLEER.